This TCR beta chain was sequenced in a study of T cell responses to AZD1222 COVID-19 vaccine (dated by TCRdb to the early 2020s). Describing the broader study: Because spike-specific TCR depth and breadth did not differ between the two schedules, AZD1222 recipients who got a second dose at roughly 4 weeks were pooled with those who got a second dose at roughly 12 weeks. TCR sequencing covered fewer than 250 trial participants: 200 to 220 given two doses of AZD1222 and 26 given two doses of MenACWY control vaccine. Enrollment into the trials was organized by age into subgroups of 18-55, 56-69 and 70-plus years, and those subgroups contained roughly 150, 30 and 60 TCR-sequenced participants, respectively.

Results and caveats for the whole study, not just this receptor: Most participants were white British and females outnumbered males, and the authors suggested that clonal diversity may have been underestimated. The vaccine-associated CD4 TCRs covered the entire spike protein, and the dominant responses fell in regions 160-218 and 743-854. Reportedly, almost half of the unique spike-specific TCRs recognized epitopes lying outside the regions that are mutated in the B.1.351 and B.1.1.7 variants. The 56-69-year group was small, and its depth increase did not reach significance, likely because of low power. Because no day 14 peak-response samples were available, the repertoires could be characterized only after the peak T cell response. Conclusions about previously exposed vaccinees are limited, since just a handful of AZD1222 recipients were seropositive for SARS-CoV-2 at baseline. A significant rise in spike-specific TCR breadth and depth was observed after two AZD1222 doses relative to day 0 and relative to MenACWY recipients.

The CDR3 regions of human TCRbeta chains were subjected to immunosequencing. The authors' analysis ran thus. TCRs in the repertoires were matched against a reference library of SARS-CoV-2-specific TCRs that had been generated with the MIRA antigen-specificity platform. Breadth was defined as the fraction of unique TCRs that were SARS-CoV-2-associated. Depth was defined as the fraction of total T cells that were SARS-CoV-2-associated. Each spike-specific TCR was assigned to its reactive spike region and to a CD4 or CD8 class using the MIRA data. Log10-transformed breadth and depth values were compared by one-way ANOVA with Sidak's multiple comparisons tests. Not all clones reach the TCRdb copy of this immuneACCESS table, which keeps in-frame sequences only. Checked studies attribute under half of the gap to unresolved V genes and leave the rest unexplained. The DNA gave D and trimming, while V, J and clone size come from that table. For this sample there are about 100,000 clones; approximately 90% appear just once. The top ten clonotypes cover 1.3% of the sample.

The CDR3 goes from the cysteine to the phenylalanine over 16 residues. Just CDR3 DNA is preserved here, 48 bases in frame from base 1. Cut back by 0 bases and 0 bases, the V and J ends lie 11 bases apart. CDR1 is given as SGHDN and CDR2 as FVKESK, both from the germline V gene. As concerns this clone: The clone's antigen remains unknown. The record has no base qualities; no much larger clone is one base away.

The label giving this sample's time point can be read as: baseline before first vaccination. Vaccinee samples came from UK trials COV001 and COV002, including a single-blind randomized controlled phase 2/3 trial of AZD1222 (ChAdOx1 nCoV-19) in healthy adults. For TCRbeta chain sequencing, PBMC samples were collected from trial participants at day 0 and at day 28 after the second dose. Specimen: peripheral blood, collected on day 0 of AZD1222 vaccination. The sequence joins TRBV14 to TRBJ1-1, with TRBD1 as a weak D call on 5 bases. The TCR originated in an adult in good health. The CDR3 reads as follows: CASSQDRVHMNTEAFF. The base sequence is TGTGCCAGCAGCCAAGACAGGGTCCACATGAACACTGAAGCTTTCTTT. The full variable domain, completed from the reference TRBV14 and TRBJ1-1 proteins outside the CDR3, reads EAGVTQFPSHSVIEKGQTVTLRCDPISGHDNLYWYRRVMGKEIKFLLHFVKESKQDESGMPNNRFLAERTGGTYSTLKVQPAELEDSGVYFCASSQDRVHMNTEAFFGQGTRLTVV.